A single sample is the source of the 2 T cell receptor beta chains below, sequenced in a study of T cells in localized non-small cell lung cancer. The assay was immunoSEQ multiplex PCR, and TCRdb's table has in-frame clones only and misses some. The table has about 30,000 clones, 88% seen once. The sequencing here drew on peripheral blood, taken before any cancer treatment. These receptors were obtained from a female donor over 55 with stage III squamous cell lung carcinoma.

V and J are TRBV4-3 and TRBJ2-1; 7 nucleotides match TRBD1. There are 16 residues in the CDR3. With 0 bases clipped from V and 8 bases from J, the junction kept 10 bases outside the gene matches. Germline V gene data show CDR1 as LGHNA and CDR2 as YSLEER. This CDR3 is CASSQDPRGTDHEQFF. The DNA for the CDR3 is TGCGCCAGCAGCCAAGATCCCCGAGGGACAGACCATGAGCAGTTCTTC.

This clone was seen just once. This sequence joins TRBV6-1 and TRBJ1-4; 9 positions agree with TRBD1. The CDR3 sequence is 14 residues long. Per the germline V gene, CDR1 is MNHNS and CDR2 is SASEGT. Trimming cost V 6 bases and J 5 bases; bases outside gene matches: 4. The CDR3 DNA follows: TGTGCCAGCAGGGGGACAGGGAAGAATGAAAAACTGTTTTTT. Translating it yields CASRGTGKNEKLFF.